This T cell receptor beta chain was obtained from a study of blood T cell repertoires in COVID-19. At the level of the study: Collection of acute and convalescent COVID-19 samples took place in the United States, Italy and Spain.

Trimming took 1 base from V and 3 from J, leaving 12 bases between them. CDR3 length: 15 residues. In germline, CDR1 is LGHNT, CDR2 FRNRAP. Original processing methods: For nucleated cells, counts were estimated from reference gene primer amplification. Clones were sequenced by immunoSEQ multiplex PCR, and TCRdb holds only the in-frame ones, with some missing. For V, J and clone size, that table is used; D and trimming come from the DNA. The table has roughly 400,000 clones, roughly 86% seen once. This sequence was found in a woman aged 40 to 50 with acute COVID-19. Sequencing was carried out using PBMCs or T cells enriched from blood (not recorded which). This chain links TRBV12-5 with TRBJ1-1, with D maybe TRBD1 (6 bases). CDR3 region: CASGLEVRGDTEAFF. CDR3 coding DNA: TGTGCTAGTGGTTTGGAGGTCAGGGGTGACACTGAAGCTTTCTTT.